This TCR beta chain originates from a study of T cells after yellow fever vaccination. CDR3 size: 14 residues. Per germline, CDR1 DFQATT and CDR2 SNEGSKA (reference sequence). V lost 6 bases and J lost 5, with 17 bases in between. This clonotype was observed a few times. The antigen is undetermined. Study-wide points: Reappearance after the booster was observed for most primary-vaccination clones (roughly 97% CD4, roughly 90% CD8).

TCRdb recomputed calls from the 5' RACE reads with MiXCR, one row per CDR3 protein. Among nearly 550,000 distinct CDR3 sequences listed, 15% to 20% were seen once. This chain links TRBV20-1 with TRBJ2-1; perhaps TRBD1 as D (5 bases). Source: PBMCs, taken 15 days after the yellow fever booster vaccination. The sequence was obtained from a young man who received the YFV17D yellow fever vaccine. DNA for the CDR3: TGCAGTGCCTCCGTGCTAGGGGTAGACAATGAGCAGTTCTTC. The encoded protein is CSASVLGVDNEQFF.